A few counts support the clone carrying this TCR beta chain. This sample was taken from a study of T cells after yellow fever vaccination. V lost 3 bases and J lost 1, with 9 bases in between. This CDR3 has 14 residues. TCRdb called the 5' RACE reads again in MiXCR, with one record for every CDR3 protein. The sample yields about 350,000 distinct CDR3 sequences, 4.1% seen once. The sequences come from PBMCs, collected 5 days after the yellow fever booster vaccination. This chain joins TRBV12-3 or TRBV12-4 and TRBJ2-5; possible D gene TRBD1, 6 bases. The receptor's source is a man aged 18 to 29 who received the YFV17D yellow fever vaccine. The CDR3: CASSFPGVQETQYF. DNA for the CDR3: TGTGCCAGCAGTTTCCCAGGGGTCCAAGAGACCCAGTACTTC.